This T cell receptor beta chain was profiled in a study of identical twins (dated by TCRdb to about 2016). Regarding the research as a whole: To test whether fetal clonotypes persist, this study deep-sequenced TCR alpha and beta repertoires from monozygotic twins, from unrelated adults of various ages, and from cord blood. To rule out contamination, the twin experiments were replicated at different times with different library preparation protocols. What the authors observed across the whole study: Compared with coincidental sharing between unrelated individuals, out-of-frame TCR alpha sequences shared between twins showed an excess of sequences with low generation probability. Abundant cord blood beta clonotypes carried fewer insertions; young adult naive repertoires showed a weaker similar trend, while memory repertoires showed none. A weaker excess of twin sharing was found in beta out-of-frame sequences because the signal-to-noise ratio was lowered by fewer shared sequences. Zero-insertion analyses could be partly confounded by invariant T cells such as MAIT and iNKT, although diverse VJ usage argued against such confounding for most clonotypes. In monozygotic twins, recombination models systematically underestimated out-of-frame TCR alpha sharing, but the models matched the sharing seen between unrelated individuals. Conclusions relied on cross-sectional statistical analysis, since the same donors could not be followed over many years.

The library was obtained by 5' RACE. Sequencer: Illumina HiSeq 2000. A universal primer binding site was added through template switching, and the final cDNA carried a unique molecular identifier so that TCR cDNA molecules could be counted accurately. First-strand cDNA for TCR alpha and beta chains was synthesized from specific primers in the conserved constant-segment region. To control for contamination, every cDNA library carried two barcodes: a SMART-Mk sample barcode plus Illumina barcodes. TruSeq adapter sequences, together with Illumina sample barcodes, were added in two successive PCR steps. Sequencing of the TCR alpha and beta cDNA libraries was done on the Illumina HiSeq platform using custom primers. On the authors' methods: Unique molecular identifiers were extracted from raw reads with MiGEC, and CDR3 positions were determined with MiXCR. Recombination models were inferred per individual with the repgenHMM and IGoR tools using an EM algorithm. Shared clonotype analysis was performed with the tcR package in R, normalizing sharing by the product of cloneset sizes. Out-of-frame nonproductive sequences were analyzed to study raw recombination free of thymic and clonal selection effects. TCRdb trimmed the raw reads at Q25, called clones with MiXCR and kept productive beta chains. Rows matching on CDR3 protein sequence are summarized as one entry with the most common DNA and genes. These V and J calls originate from TCRdb's pipeline instead of the authors' own analysis. The sample table lists just over 500,000 distinct CDR3 sequences, around 20% of them with a count of one. The biggest ten clones account for roughly 0.91% of the sample.

CDR3 length: 14 amino acids, cysteine to phenylalanine. Just CDR3 DNA is preserved here, 42 bases in frame from base 1. In the germline V gene (reference sequence), CDR1 corresponds to DFQATT and CDR2 to SNEGSKA. Germline trimming amounts to 2 bases on V and 8 bases on J, with 10 as the count of junction bases outside the gene matches. Every donor was a healthy Caucasian. Three pairs of female monozygotic twins, all aged roughly 18 to 29 years, were included in the twin cohort. Positive isolation kits from Invitrogen were used to isolate the CD4+ and CD8+ T cell populations. This clonotype appeared many times. What this receptor recognizes is not known. No base quality information exists; no much larger clone differs at one position. These data also formed part of another study, on T cells expressing NK-cell markers. Per the second study: In sorted CD3+CD56+NKG2C+, CD3+CD56+NKG2C- and CD3+CD56-NKG2C+ T-cell subsets from several donors, TCR beta-chain repertoires were profiled. Seven of the eight sequenced donors were HCMV-seropositive and one was HCMV-seronegative. In several experiments an anti-gammadeltaTCR antibody was added to restrict sorting to alphabetaTCR-expressing T cells. In several donors, the dominant CD3+CD56+NKG2C+ clonotypes were among the top 10 CD8+ clonotypes and accounted for roughly 1.0-8% of CD8+ T cells. Those dominant clonotypes were again the most abundant among CD3+CD56-NKG2C+ cells in a handful of donors, at about 28.3-60.1%. Whether the expanded NKG2C-expressing T cell clones were specific for HCMV antigens remained unclear. The eight sequenced donors were randomly selected healthy volunteers, three men and five women. HCMV serostatus was determined by detecting HCMV-specific IgG in serum with a commercial ELISA kit. MIGEC was used to demultiplex reads and group reads by UMI, and MiTCR was used to assemble and quantify clonotypes. To exclude erroneous sequences, any TCR cDNA sequence not supported by at least two reads was discarded. The tcR package was used for downstream repertoire analysis, and clonotypes were matched between fractions using CDR3 nucleotide sequence together with V segment. Antigen specificity was annotated against VDJdb with VDJmatch, allowing one amino acid substitution in CDR3.

The sequencing input was CD4+ T cells sorted from blood. This sequence uses TRBV20-1 and TRBJ1-1, with 8 bases in between that match TRBD1. The clonotype was recovered from a woman between 18 and 30 years old in good health. The CDR3 is CSARPYNRGNEAFF. In nucleotides, the sequence is TGCAGTGCTAGACCTTATAACAGGGGGAACGAAGCTTTCTTT.